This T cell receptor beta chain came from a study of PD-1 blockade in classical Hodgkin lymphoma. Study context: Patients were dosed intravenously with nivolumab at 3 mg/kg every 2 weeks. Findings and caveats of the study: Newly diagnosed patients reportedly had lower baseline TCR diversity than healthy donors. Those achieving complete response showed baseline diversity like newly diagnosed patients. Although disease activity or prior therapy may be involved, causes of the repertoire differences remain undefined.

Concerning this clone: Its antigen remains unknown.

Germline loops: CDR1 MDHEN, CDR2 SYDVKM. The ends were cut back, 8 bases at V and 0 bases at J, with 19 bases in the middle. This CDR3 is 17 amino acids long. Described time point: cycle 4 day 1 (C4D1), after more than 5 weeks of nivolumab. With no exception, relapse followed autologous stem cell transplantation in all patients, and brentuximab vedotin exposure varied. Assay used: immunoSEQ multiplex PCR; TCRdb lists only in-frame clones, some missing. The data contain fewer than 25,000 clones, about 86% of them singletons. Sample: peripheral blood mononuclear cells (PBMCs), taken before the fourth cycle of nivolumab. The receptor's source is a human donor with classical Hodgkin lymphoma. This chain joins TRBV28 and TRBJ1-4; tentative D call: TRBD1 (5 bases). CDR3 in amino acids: CASLTWQGGSTNEKLFF. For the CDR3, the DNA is TGTGCCAGCCTAACGTGGCAGGGAGGGTCAACTAATGAAAAACTGTTTTTT.